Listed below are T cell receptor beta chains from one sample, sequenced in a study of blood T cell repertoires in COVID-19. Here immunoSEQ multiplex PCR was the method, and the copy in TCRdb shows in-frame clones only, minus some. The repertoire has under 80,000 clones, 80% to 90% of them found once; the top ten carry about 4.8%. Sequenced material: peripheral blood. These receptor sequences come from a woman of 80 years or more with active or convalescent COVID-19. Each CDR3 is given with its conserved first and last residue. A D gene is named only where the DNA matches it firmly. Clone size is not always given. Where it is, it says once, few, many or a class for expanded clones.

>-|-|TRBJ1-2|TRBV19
CASSGTTGLYGYTF
TGTGCCAGTAGTGGAACGACAGGCCTCTATGGCTACACCTTC
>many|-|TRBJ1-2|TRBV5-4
CASSFQGGNYGYTF
TGTGCCAGCAGCTTTCAGGGTGGGAACTATGGCTACACCTTC
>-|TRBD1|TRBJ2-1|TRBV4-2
CASSRATGGGEYNEQFF
TGTGCCAGCAGCCGGGCGACAGGGGGAGGGGAGTACAATGAGCAGTTCTTC
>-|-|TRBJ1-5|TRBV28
CASRGGGDNQPQHF
TGTGCCAGCAGGGGTGGGGGGGACAATCAGCCCCAGCATTTT
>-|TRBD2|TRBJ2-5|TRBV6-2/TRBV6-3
CASSYSAGGQKTQYF
TGTGCCAGCAGTTACAGTGCGGGAGGGCAAAAGACCCAGTACTTC
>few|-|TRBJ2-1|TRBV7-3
CASSPDGQPYNEQFF
TGTGCCAGCAGCCCAGACGGACAGCCCTACAATGAGCAGTTCTTC
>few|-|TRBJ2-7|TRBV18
CASSRAAAYEQYF
TGTGCCAGCTCACGAGCAGCGGCCTACGAGCAGTACTTC
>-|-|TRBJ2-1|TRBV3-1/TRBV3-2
CASSPTVRQEQFF
TGTGCCAGCAGCCCGACCGTTAGACAGGAGCAGTTCTTC
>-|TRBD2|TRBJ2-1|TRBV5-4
CASSLGGLAGGQGQFF
TGTGCCAGCAGCTTGGGGGGACTAGCGGGAGGGCAGGGTCAGTTCTTC
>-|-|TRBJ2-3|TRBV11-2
CASSAVRGPDTQYF
TGTGCCAGCAGCGCCGTCCGAGGCCCAGATACGCAGTATTTT
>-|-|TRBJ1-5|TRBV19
CASSMGLGRDLPQHF
TGTGCCAGTAGTATGGGTCTCGGTCGGGATCTGCCCCAGCATTTT
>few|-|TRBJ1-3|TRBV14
CASSPGDSSGNTIYF
TGTGCCAGCAGCCCTGGAGACAGCTCTGGAAACACCATATATTTT
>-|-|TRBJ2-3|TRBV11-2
CASRMQADTQYF
TGTGCCAGCAGAATGCAGGCAGATACGCAGTATTTT
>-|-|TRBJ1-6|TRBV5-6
CASSWGRALNSPLHF
TGTGCCAGCAGCTGGGGGCGGGCCCTTAATTCACCCCTCCACTTT
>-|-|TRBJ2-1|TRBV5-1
CASSPGLPGYEQFF
TGCGCCAGCAGCCCGGGACTCCCCGGGTATGAGCAGTTCTTC
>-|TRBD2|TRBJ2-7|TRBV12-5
CASGHSGVSSYEQYF
TGTGCTAGTGGTCATAGCGGGGTCTCTTCCTACGAGCAGTACTTC
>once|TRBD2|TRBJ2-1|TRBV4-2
CASSQVPLAGEQEQFF
TGTGCCAGCAGCCAAGTCCCCCTAGCGGGGGAGCAGGAGCAGTTCTTC
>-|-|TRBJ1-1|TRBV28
CASKGGFEAFF
TGTGCCAGCAAAGGCGGATTTGAAGCTTTCTTT
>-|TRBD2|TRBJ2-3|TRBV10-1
CASSGLALTDTQYF
TGCGCCAGTTCGGGACTAGCCCTCACAGATACGCAGTATTTT
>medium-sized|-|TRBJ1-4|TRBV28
CASRVGGANEKLFF
TGTGCCAGCAGGGTCGGGGGGGCTAATGAAAAACTGTTTTTT
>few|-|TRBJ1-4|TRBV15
CATSRGTDRSNEKLFF
TGTGCCACCAGCAGAGGAACCGACAGGTCAAATGAAAAACTGTTTTTT
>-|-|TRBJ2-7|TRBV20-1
CSVGRDDEQYF
TGCAGTGTAGGGCGGGATGACGAGCAGTACTTC
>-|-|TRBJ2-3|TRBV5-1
CASSLIAGADTQYF
TGCGCCAGCAGCTTGATAGCTGGCGCAGATACGCAGTATTTT
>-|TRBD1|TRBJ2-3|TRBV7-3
CASSLERPGQGADTQYF
TGTGCCAGCAGTTTAGAGAGACCGGGACAGGGGGCAGATACGCAGTATTTT
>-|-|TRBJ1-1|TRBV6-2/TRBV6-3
CASSYGQPSTEAFF
TGTGCCAGCAGTTACGGGCAGCCCAGCACTGAAGCTTTCTTT
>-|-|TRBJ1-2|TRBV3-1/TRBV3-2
CASSQGGGGLGYTF
TGTGCCAGCAGCCAAGGAGGGGGGGGCCTGGGCTACACCTTC
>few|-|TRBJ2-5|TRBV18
CASSPRRTISQETQYF
TGTGCCAGCTCACCTCGTCGGACTATTTCCCAAGAGACCCAGTACTTC
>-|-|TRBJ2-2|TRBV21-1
CASSKDVDRGVTGELFF
TGTGCCAGCAGCAAAGACGTTGACAGGGGGGTCACCGGGGAGCTGTTTTTT
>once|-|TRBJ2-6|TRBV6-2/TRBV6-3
CASSTTGSSGANVLTF
TGTGCCAGCAGTACCACCGGGAGCTCTGGGGCCAACGTCCTGACTTTC
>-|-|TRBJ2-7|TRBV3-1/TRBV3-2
CASRGGHSYEQYF
TGTGCCAGCAGAGGCGGCCACTCCTACGAGCAGTACTTC
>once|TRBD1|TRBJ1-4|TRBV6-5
CASNQGQANEKLFF
TGTGCCAGCAATCAGGGACAGGCGAATGAAAAACTGTTTTTT
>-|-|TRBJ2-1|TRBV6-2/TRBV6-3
CASSYPRGSGYSYNEQFF
TGTGCCAGCAGTTACCCCCGTGGTAGCGGTTACTCCTACAATGAGCAGTTCTTC
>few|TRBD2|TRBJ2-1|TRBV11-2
CASSLEEGLLAALYNEQFF
TGTGCCAGCAGCTTAGAAGAGGGGCTTCTAGCGGCCCTCTACAATGAGCAGTTCTTC
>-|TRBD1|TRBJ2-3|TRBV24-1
CATRPRTGATDTQYF
TGTGCCACCAGACCTCGGACAGGGGCGACAGATACGCAGTATTTT
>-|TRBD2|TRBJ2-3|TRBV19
CASSIAGKVSGRADTQYF
TGTGCCAGTAGTATAGCTGGGAAAGTTAGCGGGAGGGCAGATACGCAGTATTTT
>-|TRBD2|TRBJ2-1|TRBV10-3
CAIKLAGVDEQFF
TGTGCCATCAAACTAGCGGGAGTTGATGAGCAGTTCTTC
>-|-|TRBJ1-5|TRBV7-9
CASSFAGSNNQPQHF
TGTGCCAGCAGCTTTGCCGGGAGCAACAATCAGCCCCAGCATTTT
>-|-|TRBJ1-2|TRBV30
CAWSAVLVGYTF
TGTGCCTGGAGTGCGGTTCTCGTTGGCTACACCTTC
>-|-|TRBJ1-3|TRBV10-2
CASSGSAGESGNTIYF
TGCGCCAGCAGTGGGTCCGCAGGGGAATCCGGAAACACCATATATTTT
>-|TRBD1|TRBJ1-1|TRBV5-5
CASSLYGWDRGNTEAFF
TGTGCCAGCAGCTTGTATGGGTGGGACAGGGGCAACACTGAAGCTTTCTTT
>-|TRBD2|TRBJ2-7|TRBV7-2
CASSVRPSGGSLREQYF
TGTGCCAGCAGCGTCAGGCCTAGCGGGGGGTCGCTACGGGAGCAGTACTTC
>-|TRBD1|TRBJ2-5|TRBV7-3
CASSLGQGAGQETQYF
TGTGCCAGCAGCTTGGGACAGGGGGCAGGCCAAGAGACCCAGTACTTC
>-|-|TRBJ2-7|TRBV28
CASRGTALSYEQYF
TGTGCCAGCAGGGGGACTGCCCTCTCCTACGAGCAGTACTTC
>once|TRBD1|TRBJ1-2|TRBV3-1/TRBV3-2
CASSPRGQGDYGYTF
TGTGCCAGCAGCCCTAGAGGACAGGGTGATTATGGCTACACCTTC
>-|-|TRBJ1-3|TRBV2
CASSAQGLRTSGNTIYF
TGTGCCAGCAGCGCACAGGGCCTCCGGACCTCTGGAAACACCATATATTTT
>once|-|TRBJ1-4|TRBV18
CASSPDRDSNEKLFF
TGTGCCAGCTCACCCGACCGGGATTCTAATGAAAAACTGTTTTTT
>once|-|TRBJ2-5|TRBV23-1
CASSQTPQWAGGETQYF
TGCGCCAGCAGTCAAACCCCACAGTGGGCAGGGGGGGAGACCCAGTACTTC
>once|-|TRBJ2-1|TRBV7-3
CASSLTEPRSANSYNEQFF
TGTGCCAGCAGCTTAACCGAACCTAGAAGCGCGAACTCCTACAATGAGCAGTTCTTC
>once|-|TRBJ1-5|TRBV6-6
CATRQNENNQPQHF
TGTGCCACCCGACAGAACGAGAACAATCAGCCCCAGCATTTT
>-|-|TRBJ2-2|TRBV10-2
CASRPAGNTGELFF
TGCGCCAGCAGGCCAGCGGGGAACACCGGGGAGCTGTTTTTT
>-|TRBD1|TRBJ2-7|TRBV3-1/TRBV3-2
CASSAGQGTGEQYF
TGTGCCAGCAGCGCGGGACAGGGGACGGGCGAGCAGTACTTC
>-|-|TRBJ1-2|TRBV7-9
CASSLFPGNYGYTF
TGTGCCAGCAGCTTATTCCCAGGGAACTATGGCTACACCTTC
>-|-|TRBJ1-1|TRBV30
CAWGSTAYPEAFF
TGTGCCTGGGGATCGACAGCGTACCCTGAAGCTTTCTTT
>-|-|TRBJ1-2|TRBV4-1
CASSQAIGDNNYGYTF
TGCGCCAGCAGCCAAGCTATAGGGGACAATAACTATGGCTACACCTTC
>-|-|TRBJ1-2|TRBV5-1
CASSLVGRESGYTF
TGCGCCAGCAGCTTGGTCGGCAGGGAAAGTGGCTACACCTTC
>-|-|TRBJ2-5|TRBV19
CASSLGGGTQYF
TGTGCCAGTAGTTTAGGCGGTGGGACCCAGTACTTC